Listed here are 27 T cell receptor beta chains from one sample, sequenced in a study of cytomegalovirus exposure and HLA in healthy donors. PCR primers comprised 60 Vbeta and 13 Jbeta primers. The assay was immunoSEQ multiplex PCR, and TCRdb's table has in-frame clones only and misses some. The data hold 100,000 to 150,000 clones, with 75% to 85% observed a single time. The specimen was PBMCs. All receptors derive from a man between 25 and 39 years old in good health and CMV-seropositive.

The CDR3 region is CASSLIPDSGAEAFF. CDR3 DNA sequence: TGTGCCAGCAGCTTGATCCCGGACTCGGGGGCTGAAGCTTTCTTT. The rearrangement joins TRBV5-5 to TRBJ1-1; D possibly corresponds to TRBD1 (5 bases). The CDR3 totals 15 residues. V lost 1 base and J 6 bases, leaving 16 bases between the germline ends. The germline gives CDR1 SGHKS, CDR2 YYEKEE (reference sequence).

The rearrangement joins TRBV6-1 to TRBJ2-3; the D gene is possibly TRBD1 (6 bases). The V gene's germline CDR1 is MNHNS and CDR2 SASEGT. The CDR3 totals 16 residues. V was trimmed by 4 bases and J by 1 base, leaving 15 bases between them. CDR3 sequence (DNA): TGTGCCAGCAGTGCAGACAGGATCGTGGGCACAGATACGCAGTATTTT. Translated: CASSADRIVGTDTQYF.

The genes are TRBV29-1 and TRBJ2-7; 11 nucleotides match TRBD2. The germline V gene has CDR1 SQVTM and CDR2 ANQGSEA. The ends lost 4 bases at V and 5 bases at J; junction bases unmatched: 1. The CDR3 totals 12 residues. The CDR3 reads CSVGLAGHEQYF. CDR3 DNA: TGCAGCGTTGGACTAGCGGGACACGAGCAGTACTTC.

The CDR3, as DNA: TGTGCCAGCAGCAGGGAGGGACTGTGGAACACTGAAGCTTTCTTT. Translated: CASSREGLWNTEAFF. The chain has TRBV9 and TRBJ1-1; D perhaps matches TRBD1 (5 bases). V lost 4 bases to trimming and J lost 1 base, with 14 bases between them. Germline lookup yields CDR1 SGDLS and CDR2 YYNGEE. The CDR3 loop spans 15 amino acids. The complete variable domain, with remaining parts taken from reference TRBV9 and TRBJ1-1, reads DSGVTQTPKHLITATGQRVTLRCSPRSGDLSVYWYQQSLDQGLQFLIQYYNGEERAKGNILERFSAQQFPDLHSELNLSSLELGDSALYFCASSREGLWNTEAFFGQGTRLTVV.

The gene calls are TRBV10-3 and TRBJ1-2; TRBD1 aligns across 7 bases. Per the germline V gene, CDR1 is ENHRY and CDR2 is SYGVKD. The CDR3 consists of 14 residues. After removal of 2 bases from V and 8 bases from J, the junction contained 8 bases not matched to a gene. Here the CDR3 DNA reads TGTGCCATCAGTGAGGGCCCCCAGGGGGGAGGCTACACCTTC. As protein: CAISEGPQGGGYTF.

This chain uses TRBV5-5 with TRBJ2-7; 8 bases align to TRBD1. The CDR3 is 15 residues long. The V segment lost 5 bases and the J segment 0 bases; nucleotides outside the gene matches: 7. Germline CDR1 SGHKS, CDR2 YYEKEE (reference sequence). In DNA form, the CDR3 reads TGTGCCAGCAGTTTTGGGACAGGTAGCTCCTACGAGCAGTACTTC. Encoded protein: CASSFGTGSSYEQYF.

This chain joins TRBV10-3 and TRBJ1-2; unclear D gene. Germline loops: CDR1 ENHRY, CDR2 SYGVKD. Trimming removed 2 bases from V and 8 bases from J, with 12 bases in between. The CDR3 has 13 amino acids. This CDR3 is CAISETAFGGYTF. The DNA of the CDR3 is TGTGCCATCAGTGAGACCGCCTTCGGGGGCTACACCTTC.

The rearrangement links TRBV5-1 to TRBJ2-5, with 11 positions matching TRBD2. Per the germline V gene, CDR1 is SGHRS and CDR2 is YFSETQ. This CDR3 is 14 amino acids long. J lost 4 bases, V lost 4 bases, and 3 bases had no gene match. The CDR3 nucleotides read TGCGCCAGCAGCGGGGGGACTAGCGGAGAGACCCAGTACTTC. Protein: CASSGGTSGETQYF.

This rearrangement joins TRBV28 to TRBJ1-5, with D possibly being TRBD1 (5 bases). CDR3 length: 16 amino acids. V was pared by 1 base and J by 1 base, with 11 bases between. CDR1 MDHEN and CDR2 SYDVKM come from the germline V gene. The CDR3 DNA follows: TGTGCCAGCAGTTTATTCCAGCAGGGAAGCAATCAGCCCCAGCATTTT. Translating gives CASSLFQQGSNQPQHF.

This chain links TRBV6-4 with TRBJ2-3; tentative D call: TRBD1 (5 bases). There are 14 residues in the CDR3. Trimming took 2 bases from V and 4 from J, leaving 10 bases between them. In germline, CDR1 is MRHNA, CDR2 SNTAGT. CDR3 nucleotides: TGTGCCAGCAGTGACCGATTCAGGGCAGATACGCAGTATTTT. It specifies CASSDRFRADTQYF.

The CDR3 sequence: CASSHRGDTQYF. DNA of the CDR3: TGTGCCAGCAGCCACCGGGGAGATACGCAGTATTTT. This chain connects TRBV13 to TRBJ2-3, with D possibly being TRBD2 (5 bases). Germline CDR1 and CDR2: PRHDT and FYEKMQ (reference sequence). CDR3 length: 12 residues. The ends were cut back, 5 bases at V and 5 bases at J, with 8 bases in the middle.

The V and J genes are TRBV5-6 and TRBJ2-1, with 7 bases identical to TRBD2. The CDR3 extends over 13 amino acids. V dropped 6 bases and J dropped 8; count of bases not matched to a gene: 8. Germline CDR1 is SGHDT and CDR2 is YYEEEE. For the CDR3, the DNA is TGTGCCAGCACCCCCGAGGCGGGGGATGAGCAGTTCTTC. It codes for CASTPEAGDEQFF.

V usage is TRBV5-1 and J usage is TRBJ2-7, with a possible D match to TRBD2 (7 bases). The J call may not be correct, given that the DNA end is closer to TRBJ2-1. Germline CDR1 SGHRS, CDR2 YFSETQ. The CDR3 is 15 residues long. CDR3 amino acids: CASSPLGGLEYEQFF. For the CDR3, the DNA is TGCGCCAGCAGCCCTCTGGGGGGGCTCGAGTACGAGCAGTTCTTC.

This clone has a single count. Other DNA sequences of this sample code for an identical CDR3. The chain joins TRBV9 to TRBJ2-2; TRBD2 matches 8 bases. The germline V gene has CDR1 SGDLS and CDR2 YYNGEE. The CDR3 sequence is 16 residues long. V dropped 4 bases and J dropped 6; count of bases not matched to a gene: 11. The CDR3 protein is CASSPRLAGGAGELFF. The CDR3 coding sequence is TGTGCCAGCAGCCCCCGACTTGCGGGGGGAGCCGGGGAGCTGTTTTTT.

The table lists this clone with a few counts. The chain links TRBV7-8 to TRBJ1-5; the D is unclear. CDR3 length equals 17 residues. Germline-derived CDR1 and CDR2 are SGHVS and FQNEAQ. V was cut by 5 bases and J by 4 bases, with 21 bases left in between. CDR3 loop: CASSPHRRRNPNQPQHF. The CDR3 DNA reads TGTGCCAGCAGCCCCCATCGGCGCAGGAACCCAAATCAGCCCCAGCATTTT.

J is TRBJ1-1 and V is TRBV5-1; D not resolved. V dropped 6 bases and J dropped 8 bases, with 14 bases sitting between them. CDR3 length: 12 residues. Germline V gene sequence: CDR1 SGHRS, CDR2 YFSETQ. The CDR3, as DNA: TGCGCCAGCACCTCCTCTGGCCGCGAAGCTTTCTTT. This codes for CASTSSGREAFF.

The chain recombines TRBV28 with TRBJ2-7, with 7 nucleotides matching TRBD1. Trimming removed 7 bases from V and 2 bases from J; junction bases left unmatched: 5. This CDR3 has 13 residues. The germline gives CDR1 MDHEN, CDR2 SYDVKM. CDR3 nucleotide sequence: TGTGCCAGCACAGAGACAGGGCCCTACGAGCAGTACTTC. This gives the protein CASTETGPYEQYF. The variable domain in full, completed from reference TRBV28 and TRBJ2-7, reads DVKVTQSSRYLVKRTGEKVFLECVQDMDHENMFWYRQDPGLGLRLIYFSYDVKMKEKGDIPEGYSVSREKKERFSLILESASTNQTSMYLCASTETGPYEQYFGPGTRLTVT.

J is TRBJ2-1 and V is TRBV7-3; 8 bases match TRBD2. The length of the CDR3 is 14 residues. With 1 base clipped from V and 5 bases from J, the junction kept 1 base outside the gene matches. Germline loops: CDR1 SGHTA, CDR2 FQGTGA. CDR3 DNA: TGTGCCAGCAGCTTAAGCGGGGGGAACAATGAGCAGTTCTTC. Protein product: CASSLSGGNNEQFF.

The V gene is TRBV10-1, the J gene TRBJ2-3; a possible D gene is TRBD1 (5 bases). This CDR3 has 16 residues. V shed 0 bases and J shed 0 bases, with 10 bases lying between them. CDR1 and CDR2 (germline): WNHNN, SYGVQD (reference sequence). The CDR3 region is CASSESGPGSTDTQYF. The CDR3 region has the DNA TGCGCCAGCAGTGAGTCGGGGCCAGGGAGCACAGATACGCAGTATTTT.

The V call is TRBV29-1, the J call TRBJ1-4; no reliable D call. Between the trimmed V and J ends, which lost 3 bases and 0 bases, there was a span of 11 bases. The CDR3 is 15 residues long. The V gene's germline CDR1 is SQVTM and CDR2 ANQGSEA. The CDR3 DNA follows: TGCAGCGTTGATCTTAGTAAAGCAACTAATGAAAAACTGTTTTTT. Translating gives CSVDLSKATNEKLFF. The full variable domain, in which reference TRBV29-1 and TRBJ1-4 provide the parts outside the CDR3, is SAVISQKPSRDICQRGTSLTIQCQVDSQVTMMFWYRQQPGQSLTLIATANQGSEATYESGFVIDKFPISRPNLTFSTLTVSNMSPEDSSIYLCSVDLSKATNEKLFFGSGTQLSVL.

V gene TRBV6-5 combines with J gene TRBJ2-7; maybe TRBD2 (6 bases). The germline V and J ends were trimmed by 4 bases and 2 bases, with 15 bases remaining between them. The CDR3 has 15 amino acids. The germline gives CDR1 MNHEY, CDR2 SVGAGI. For the CDR3, the DNA is TGTGCCAGCAGTTTAACAGGACTACTTACCTACGAGCAGTACTTC. Translated, it gives CASSLTGLLTYEQYF.

This rearrangement joins TRBV29-1 to TRBJ1-1; D unclear. This CDR3 is built from 12 residues. CDR1 and CDR2 from the germline V gene are SQVTM and ANQGSEA. Trimming pared 0 bases from V and 6 bases from J, leaving 8 bases between. CDR3 sequence: CSVEDLRAEAFF. For the CDR3, the DNA is TGCAGCGTTGAAGATTTGAGGGCTGAAGCTTTCTTT.

V and J are TRBV10-2 and TRBJ2-5; 7 nucleotides line up with TRBD2. Germline CDR1 and CDR2: WSHSY and SAAADI. Trimming removed 3 bases from V and 5 bases from J; junction bases left unmatched: 6. This CDR3 is 14 amino acids long. The CDR3 protein is CASSELRGRETQYF. The CDR3 coding sequence is TGCGCCAGCAGTGAATTGCGGGGGAGGGAGACCCAGTACTTC.

The chain is built from TRBV5-1 and TRBJ2-5; 9 bases fit TRBD2. With V trimmed by 5 bases and J by 2 bases, 4 bases remained unmatched. Looked up from germline, CDR1 is SGHRS and CDR2 is YFSETQ. The CDR3 contains 14 residues. In nucleotides, the CDR3 is TGCGCCAGCAGTAAGCGGGGGGCTCAAGAGACCCAGTACTTC. Amino acid sequence: CASSKRGAQETQYF.

The chain has TRBV6-1 and TRBJ2-5; D might be TRBD2 (6 bases). The CDR3 length is 13 residues. Germline CDR1 and CDR2: MNHNS and SASEGT. V shed 6 bases and J shed 1 base, with 9 bases lying between them. CDR3 nucleotides: TGTGCCAGCAGAATGGGGGGCCAAGAGACCCAGTACTTC. The encoded protein is CASRMGGQETQYF.

V and J are TRBV29-1 and TRBJ1-2, with 7 bases identical to TRBD1. The V and J ends lost 6 bases and 2 bases, in that order; junction bases with no gene match: 6. Looked up from germline, CDR1 is SQVTM and CDR2 is ANQGSEA. CDR3 length: 13 residues. This chain's CDR3 is CSVKNRGNYGYTF. The CDR3 coding sequence is TGCAGCGTCAAAAACAGGGGAAACTATGGCTACACCTTC.

V is TRBV6-1 and J is TRBJ2-1, with D possibly being TRBD1 (7 bases). V gave up 6 bases and J gave up 15 bases, with 12 bases separating them. This CDR3 spans 10 amino acids. Germline CDR1 and CDR2: MNHNS and SASEGT. In DNA form, the CDR3 reads TGTGCCAGCAGAGGAGGGGGCATGTTCTTC. This translates into CASRGGGMFF.